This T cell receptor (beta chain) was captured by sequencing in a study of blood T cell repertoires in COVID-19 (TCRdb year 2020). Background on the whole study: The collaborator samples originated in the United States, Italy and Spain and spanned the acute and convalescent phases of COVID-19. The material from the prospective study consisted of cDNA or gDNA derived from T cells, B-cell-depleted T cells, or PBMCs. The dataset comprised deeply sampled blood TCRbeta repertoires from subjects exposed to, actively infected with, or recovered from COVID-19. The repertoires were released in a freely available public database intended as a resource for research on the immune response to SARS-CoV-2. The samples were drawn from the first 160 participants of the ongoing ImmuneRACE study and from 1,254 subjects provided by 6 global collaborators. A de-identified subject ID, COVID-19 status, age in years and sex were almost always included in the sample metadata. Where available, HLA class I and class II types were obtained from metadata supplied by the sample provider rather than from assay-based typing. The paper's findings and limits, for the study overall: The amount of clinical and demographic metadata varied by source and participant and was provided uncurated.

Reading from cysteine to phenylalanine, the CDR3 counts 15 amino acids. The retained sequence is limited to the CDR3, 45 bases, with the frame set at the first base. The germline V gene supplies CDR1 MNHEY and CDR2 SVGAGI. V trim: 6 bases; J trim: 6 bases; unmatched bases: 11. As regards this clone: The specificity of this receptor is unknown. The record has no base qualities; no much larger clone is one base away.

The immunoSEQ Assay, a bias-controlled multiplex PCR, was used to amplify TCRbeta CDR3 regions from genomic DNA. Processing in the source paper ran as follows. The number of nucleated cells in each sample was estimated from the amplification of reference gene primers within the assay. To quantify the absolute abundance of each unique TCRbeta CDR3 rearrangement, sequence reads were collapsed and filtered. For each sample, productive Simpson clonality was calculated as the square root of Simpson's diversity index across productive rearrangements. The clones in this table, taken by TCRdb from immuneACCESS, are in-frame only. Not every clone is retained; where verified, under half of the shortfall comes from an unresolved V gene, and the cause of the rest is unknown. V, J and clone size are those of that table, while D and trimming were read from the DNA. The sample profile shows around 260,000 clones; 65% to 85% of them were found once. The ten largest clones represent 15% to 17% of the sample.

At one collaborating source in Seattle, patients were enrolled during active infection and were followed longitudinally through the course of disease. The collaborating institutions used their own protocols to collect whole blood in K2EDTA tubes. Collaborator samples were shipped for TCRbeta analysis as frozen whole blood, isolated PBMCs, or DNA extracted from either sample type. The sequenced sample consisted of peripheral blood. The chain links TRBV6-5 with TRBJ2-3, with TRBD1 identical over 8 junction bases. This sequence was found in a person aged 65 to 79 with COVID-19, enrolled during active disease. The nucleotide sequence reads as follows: TGTGCCAGCAGGATGCTCGGGACAGGAGCCGATACGCAGTATTTT. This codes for CASRMLGTGADTQYF.